This TCR beta chain was identified in a study of T-cell reconstitution after alpha-beta-depleted transplantation in children. Researchers prepared the TCRbeta library using unique molecular identifiers, the study reports. TCRdb re-called the PCR reads with MiXCR, one entry per CDR3 protein. Here the sample spans about 200,000 distinct CDR3 sequences, approximately 15% being singletons. The source was PBMCs from the stem cell graft donor, collected from the stem cell graft. This sequence originates from a human donor who donated a stem cell graft to a child with acute lymphoblastic leukemia.

DNA for the CDR3: TGTGCCAGCAGCGTAGGGTGGACTAGCGGGACAAGTGAGCAGTTCTTC. Translating it yields CASSVGWTSGTSEQFF. The rearrangement joins TRBV9 to TRBJ2-1; 12 bases align to TRBD2. V lost 0 bases, J lost 9 bases, and 7 bases stayed unmatched. The CDR3 loop spans 16 amino acids. CDR1 and CDR2 from the germline V gene are SGDLS and YYNGEE. Combining the CDR3 with reference TRBV9 and TRBJ2-1 gives the whole variable domain DSGVTQTPKHLITATGQRVTLRCSPRSGDLSVYWYQQSLDQGLQFLIQYYNGEERAKGNILERFSAQQFPDLHSELNLSSLELGDSALYFCASSVGWTSGTSEQFFGPGTRLTVL.